The following is a T cell receptor (beta chain) sequence with its context. These data originate in a study of early T cells in non-severe SARS-CoV-2 infection. TCRdb re-derived calls from the 5' RACE reads in MiXCR, one entry per CDR3 protein. The sample records roughly 25,000 distinct CDR3 sequences, just over 4% being singletons. Trimming left V 5 bases short and J 2 bases short, with 4 bases between. CDR3 length: 12 residues. Sample: whole blood. This TCR was sampled from an adult who was a healthcare worker with PCR-confirmed SARS-CoV-2 infection or an uninfected control (not recorded which). This chain links TRBV12-3 or TRBV12-4 with TRBJ2-1; D call uncertain. Here the CDR3 DNA reads TGTGCCAGCAGTCCAACCTACAATGAGCAGTTCTTC. Amino acids: CASSPTYNEQFF.